This TCR beta chain was recovered during a study of blood T cell repertoires in COVID-19. Clones were read by immunoSEQ multiplex PCR, and TCRdb kept only the in-frame ones, dropping some. The sample has about 270,000 clones, 65% to 90% seen once. The ends lost 6 bases at V and 3 bases at J; junction bases unmatched: 5. This CDR3 region has 14 residues. Germline V gene data show CDR1 as MNHEY and CDR2 as SMNVEV (reference sequence). This clone came up once. The chain joins TRBV27 to TRBJ2-7; 10 bases fit TRBD1. Sequenced material: peripheral blood. The TCR comes from a human donor in a cohort sampled during active COVID-19. The CDR3: CASSRDRGIYEQYF. CDR3 DNA sequence: TGTGCCAGCAGCCGGGACAGGGGAATCTACGAGCAGTACTTC.